This T cell receptor beta chain came from a study of identical twins. The study, taken as a whole, reports: Cross-sectional statistical analysis, not tracking of the same donors, underpinned the conclusions. Out-of-frame alpha sequences shared by twins showed excess low generation probability.

V shed 3 bases, J shed 1 base, and the junction held 9 bases outside the gene matches. The CDR3 runs to 18 residues. Per the germline V gene, CDR1 is SGHVS and CDR2 is FQNEAQ. TCRdb re-derived calls from the 5' RACE reads in MiXCR, one entry per CDR3 protein. The sample lists some 630,000 distinct CDR3 sequences, under 8.5% occurring once. Comments on this clonotype: Its antigen is undetermined.

Separately, the same data were catalogued under a study of yellow fever vaccine responses in identical twins.

The sequenced sample consisted of PBMCs. This sequence was found in a woman between 18 and 29 years old in good health. The rearrangement joins TRBV7-8 to TRBJ2-3; 11 bases are shared with TRBD2. The CDR3 region is CASSFFPSGGRGTDTQYF. Written as DNA, the CDR3 is TGTGCCAGCAGCTTCTTTCCTAGCGGGGGGAGAGGCACAGATACGCAGTATTTT. The variable domain in full, completed from reference TRBV7-8 and TRBJ2-3, reads GAGVSQSPRYKVAKRGQDVALRCDPISGHVSLFWYQQALGQGPEFLTYFQNEAQLDKSGLPSDRFFAERPEGSVSTLKIQRTQQEDSAVYLCASSFFPSGGRGTDTQYFGPGTRLTVL.